The sequence of this T cell receptor (beta chain) was determined in a study of T-cell memory formation after mild COVID-19. A few counts support this clonotype. What it binds is not known. Whole-study findings and limits: CD4+ contracting clones were mainly CM and EM; CD8+ ones, EMRA.

From the 5' RACE reads, TCRdb called clonotypes with MiXCR, one entry per CDR3 protein. The sample lists 400,000 to 500,000 distinct CDR3 sequences; 15% to 20% were seen once. CDR3 length: 15 amino acids. V lost 5 bases, J lost 1 base, and 13 bases lay in between. Germline V gene data show CDR1 as SGDLS and CDR2 as YYNGEE. The material sequenced was PBMCs or a T cell subset sorted from them (not recorded which). The receptor was derived from an adult woman who had mild COVID-19 (a few samples of this study predate the infection). Cell type and time point are not known. The chain has TRBV9 and TRBJ1-5, with D maybe TRBD1 (6 bases). The DNA of the CDR3 is TGTGCCAGCAGTCGCGGGGGGGCAAGCAATCAGCCCCAGCATTTT. Translated, it gives CASSRGGASNQPQHF.